This T cell receptor beta chain was observed in a study of blood T cells in healthy people across ages. Germline CDR1 and CDR2: DFQATT and SNEGSKA (reference sequence). The CDR3 is 14 residues long. The V end lost 5 bases, the J end lost 4 bases, and 17 bases lay between the germline ends. The use of a sample-barcoded 5' primer and a J-beta primer mix characterized a second PCR of roughly 6 to 11 cycles. TCRdb re-derived calls from the 5' RACE reads in MiXCR, one entry per CDR3 protein. Of over 1,200,000 distinct CDR3 sequences in the sample, roughly 64% were seen once. The sequence derives from a man aged 18 to 30 in good health. V and J are TRBV20-1 and TRBJ1-1, with D perhaps TRBD1 (5 bases). The specimen was blood. Here the CDR3 reads CSAGGLKGSTEAFF. In DNA, the CDR3 is TGCAGTGCTGGGGGGTTAAAGGGGAGCACTGAAGCTTTCTTT.